Listed here are 23 T cell receptor beta chains from one sample, sequenced in a study of blood T cell repertoires in COVID-19. Assay used: immunoSEQ multiplex PCR; TCRdb lists only in-frame clones, some missing. Here the sample spans 250,000 to 350,000 clones, around 92% being singletons. The material sequenced was PBMCs or T cells enriched from blood (not recorded which). The source of these receptors is a woman aged 50 to 60 who had been exposed to COVID-19.

In this sample, this clone turned up a few times. The chain is built from TRBV15 and TRBJ2-3; TRBD2 is a possible D gene (5 bases). This CDR3 is built from 14 residues. The germline CDR1 and CDR2 sequences are LNHNV and YYDKDF (reference sequence). V shed 1 base and J shed 4 bases, with 9 bases lying between them. The CDR3 region is CATSRVSGPDTQYF. The CDR3 DNA is TGTGCCACCAGCAGAGTGAGCGGCCCAGATACGCAGTATTTT.

V and J are TRBV5-1 and TRBJ2-5; TRBD1 aligns across 7 bases. CDR3 length: 14 residues. V was pared by 2 bases and J by 4 bases, with 5 bases of the junction left unmatched. Germline CDR1 SGHRS, CDR2 YFSETQ. CDR3 protein: CASSFGRQGETQYF. CDR3 in DNA: TGCGCCAGCAGCTTTGGACGACAGGGAGAGACCCAGTACTTC.

This chain's CDR3 is CATQSDRGGSGYTF. In nucleotides, the CDR3 is TGTGCCACTCAGTCCGACAGGGGTGGGTCTGGCTACACCTTC. The chain uses TRBV15 and TRBJ1-2; the match to TRBD1 covers 8 bases. The CDR3 spans 14 residues. CDR1 and CDR2 from the germline V gene are LNHNV and YYDKDF (reference sequence). V shed 9 bases, J shed 7 bases, and the junction held 13 bases outside the gene matches.

V is TRBV4-1 and J is TRBJ2-7, with D possibly being TRBD2 (6 bases). This CDR3 comprises 16 residues. Germline CDR1 MGHRA, CDR2 YSYEKL. Trimming took 4 bases from V and 3 from J, leaving 19 bases between them. As DNA, the CDR3 is TGCGCCAGCAGCCGAGATGCGGGGAGCTCGTTCTACGAGCAGTACTTC. This encodes CASSRDAGSSFYEQYF.

This chain uses TRBV3-1 (or the pseudogene TRBV3-2) with TRBJ1-5, with 8 bases aligning to TRBD1. Per germline, CDR1 LGHDT and CDR2 YNNKEL (reference sequence). The CDR3 runs 17 residues. Germline trimming cut 6 bases from V and 4 bases from J; bases unmatched to any gene: 14. CDR3: CASSPGRGLSLNQPQHF. CDR3 DNA: TGTGCCAGCAGTCCCGGCAGGGGGCTTTCTCTAAATCAGCCCCAGCATTTT.

The chain carries TRBV28 and TRBJ1-2; 8 nucleotides align to TRBD1. Trimming removed 1 base from V and 5 bases from J; junction bases left unmatched: 6. CDR1 is MDHEN and CDR2 is SYDVKM in the germline V gene. The length of the CDR3 is 15 residues. The DNA of the CDR3 is TGTGCCAGCAGTTTATTGGCAGGGGGCGCTTATGGCTACACCTTC. As protein: CASSLLAGGAYGYTF.

V usage is TRBV15 and J usage is TRBJ1-4, with TRBD1 matching 10 bases. V shed 8 bases and J 8 bases; nucleotides not matched to a gene: 8. In germline, CDR1 is LNHNV, CDR2 YYDKDF (reference sequence). CDR3 length equals 14 residues. CDR3 loop: CATRRTGGKEKLFF. As DNA, the CDR3 is TGTGCCACCCGGCGGACAGGGGGTAAAGAAAAACTGTTTTTT.

The rearrangement links TRBV19 to TRBJ1-5, with a weak D call TRBD1 (5 bases). Germline CDR1 reads LNHDA; CDR2 reads SQIVND (reference sequence). The V end lost 2 bases, the J end lost 5 bases, and 10 bases lay between the germline ends. The CDR3 has 14 amino acids. The CDR3 DNA reads as TGTGCCAGTAGTATATATTCGGGGGATCAGCCCCAGCATTTT. The encoded protein is CASSIYSGDQPQHF.

The chain combines TRBV11-2 with TRBJ2-3, with 8 bases lining up with TRBD1. Germline V CDR1 and CDR2: SGHAT, FQNNGV. The V and J ends lost 4 bases and 5 bases, in that order; junction bases with no gene match: 14. The CDR3 runs to 17 residues. This chain's CDR3 is CASSSPRDRKKGDTQYF. For the CDR3, the DNA is TGTGCCAGCAGCTCCCCCCGGGACAGGAAAAAAGGAGATACGCAGTATTTT.

This clone was recorded only once. J is TRBJ2-3 and V is TRBV5-1, with TRBD1 as a possible D gene (6 bases). The germline V gene has CDR1 SGHRS and CDR2 YFSETQ. The V end was cut by 0 bases, the J end by 1 base, with 9 bases between. The CDR3 loop spans 15 amino acids. The CDR3 nucleotides read TGCGCCAGCAGCTTGGAACACAGGGGCACAGATACGCAGTATTTT. It yields the protein CASSLEHRGTDTQYF. The full variable domain, with the rest looked up from reference TRBV5-1 and TRBJ2-3, is KAGVTQTPRYLIKTRGQQVTLSCSPISGHRSVSWYQQTPGQGLQFLFEYFSETQRNKGNFPGRFSGRQFSNSRSEMNVSTLELGDSALYLCASSLEHRGTDTQYFGPGTRLTVL.

This clone was found once. DNA for the CDR3: TGTGCCAGTAGTCCCGATATAGGCAATCAGCCCCAGCATTTT. This encodes CASSPDIGNQPQHF. The chain links TRBV19 to TRBJ1-5; D not resolved. The CDR3 loop spans 14 amino acids. The ends were cut back, 5 bases at V and 2 bases at J, with 10 bases in the middle. The V gene's germline CDR1 is LNHDA and CDR2 SQIVND (reference sequence).

The V gene is TRBV14, the J gene TRBJ1-6, with D possibly matching TRBD1 (6 bases). V was cut by 4 bases and J by 9 bases, with 16 bases left in between. The CDR3 is made up of 15 amino acids. From germline, CDR1 is SGHDN and CDR2 FVKESK. The CDR3 sequence is CASSRAWGGGSPLHF. CDR3 nucleotides: TGTGCCAGCAGCCGAGCTTGGGGAGGGGGTTCACCCCTCCACTTT.

The CDR3 is CASSYAGQGKTHEQYF. CDR3 bases: TGTGCCAGCAGTTACGCAGGACAGGGAAAAACCCACGAGCAGTACTTC. The chain recombines TRBV6-2 or TRBV6-3 with TRBJ2-7; 8 bases fit TRBD1. The CDR3 has 16 amino acids. The germline CDR1 and CDR2 sequences are MNHEY and SVGEGT. Losses at the gene ends were 2 bases for V and 5 bases for J; bases not matched to a gene: 11.

Concerning this clone: The sample holds other DNA sequences that translate to the same CDR3. The chain employs TRBV19 and TRBJ2-1, with D perhaps TRBD1 (5 bases). The germline V gene encodes CDR1 LNHDA and CDR2 SQIVND (reference sequence). Deletions cut 2 bases from V and 2 bases from J, with 7 bases between. The CDR3 consists of 14 residues. DNA of the CDR3: TGTGCCAGTAGTATACAGGGTGCCTACAATGAGCAGTTCTTC. Protein: CASSIQGAYNEQFF. Using reference TRBV19 and TRBJ2-1 for the parts outside the CDR3, the full variable domain is DGGITQSPKYLFRKEGQNVTLSCEQNLNHDAMYWYRQDPGQGLRLIYYSQIVNDFQKGDIAEGYSVSREKKESFPLTVTSAQKNPTAFYLCASSIQGAYNEQFFGPGTRLTVL.

The V call is TRBV3-1 (or the pseudogene TRBV3-2), the J call TRBJ2-1; D gene ambiguous. Deletions cut 3 bases from V and 7 bases from J, with 7 bases between. The CDR3 length is 12 residues. CDR1 and CDR2 from the germline V gene are LGHDT and YNNKEL (reference sequence). CDR3: CASSHRRNEQFF. In DNA, the CDR3 is TGTGCCAGCAGCCACCGCCGGAATGAGCAGTTCTTC.

The V and J genes are TRBV5-4 and TRBJ2-4; 8 bases are a match to TRBD1. In germline, CDR1 is SGHNT, CDR2 YYREEE (reference sequence). There are 13 residues in the CDR3. The V and J ends lost 3 bases and 6 bases, in that order; junction bases with no gene match: 2. The CDR3 loop reads CASSSTGGNIQYF. The CDR3 bases are TGTGCCAGCAGCTCAACAGGGGGAAACATTCAGTACTTC.

The count of this clone is one. This chain links TRBV2 with TRBJ1-1; 8 nucleotides align to TRBD1. Germline CDR1 reads SNHLY; CDR2 reads FYNNEI. The CDR3 length is 15 residues. V lost 2 bases, J lost 1 base, and 3 bases stayed unmatched. The DNA for the CDR3 is TGTGCCAGCAGTGAACCGACAGGGGAGAACACTGAAGCTTTCTTT. Its translation: CASSEPTGENTEAFF.

The chain links TRBV9 to TRBJ2-7; 8 bases agree with TRBD1. Germline values: CDR1 SGDLS, CDR2 YYNGEE. The CDR3 covers 15 residues. The V segment lost 3 bases and the J segment 0 bases; nucleotides outside the gene matches: 5. The CDR3 here is CASSAGGSSSYEQYF. In DNA form, the CDR3 reads TGTGCCAGCAGCGCAGGGGGCAGTAGCTCCTACGAGCAGTACTTC.

This rearrangement joins TRBV5-1 to TRBJ2-1; 13 nucleotides line up with TRBD2. Germline CDR1 is SGHRS and CDR2 is YFSETQ. This CDR3 has 15 residues. V was clipped by 6 bases and J by 4 bases; unmatched bases: 4. The CDR3 DNA reads TGCGCCAGCACCGTGACTAGCGGGGGGTACAATGAGCAGTTCTTC. Protein: CASTVTSGGYNEQFF.

The chain's CDR3 is CASSSQGNQPQHF. CDR3 nucleotides: TGTGCCAGCAGTTCACAGGGCAATCAGCCCCAGCATTTT. V gene TRBV28 combines with J gene TRBJ1-5; tentatively, D is TRBD1 (5 bases). The V gene's germline CDR1 is MDHEN and CDR2 SYDVKM. The CDR3 runs 13 residues. V gave up 4 bases and J gave up 2 bases, with 6 bases separating them.

In DNA, the CDR3 is TGTGCCAGCAGCCAGCGGGGGGACACTGAAGCTTTCTTT. It codes for CASSQRGDTEAFF. V usage is TRBV4-2 and J usage is TRBJ1-1, with D perhaps matching TRBD1 (5 bases). The CDR3 is 13 amino acids. Germline V gene lookup returns CDR1 LGHNA and CDR2 YNFKEQ. V lost 3 bases, J lost 3 bases, and 8 bases lay in between.

A single count supports this clone. The genes are TRBV27 and TRBJ1-2, with 7 bases identical to TRBD1. CDR1 and CDR2 (germline): MNHEY, SMNVEV (reference sequence). The CDR3 has 17 residues. The V segment lost 6 bases and the J segment 2 bases; nucleotides outside the gene matches: 15. CDR3 region: CASRPYGGAGGNYGYTF. The CDR3 bases are TGTGCCAGCAGACCCTACGGAGGGGCAGGGGGAAACTATGGCTACACCTTC.

The chain carries TRBV21-1 and TRBJ1-2; TRBD1 is the table's D call, not checked against the DNA. TRBV21-1 is a documented pseudogene. The CDR3 consists of 12 residues. CDR3: CASSKSIYGYTF. The CDR3 DNA is TGTGCCAGCAGCAAATCCATCTATGGCTACACCTTC.